This T cell receptor beta chain was profiled in a study of T cell changes during pregnancy in multiple sclerosis. The method was immunoSEQ multiplex PCR; TCRdb's version includes in-frame clones alone and lacks a portion of them. The sample consists of about 35,000 clones, about 92% of them appearing once. Germline lookup yields CDR1 SGDLS and CDR2 YYNGEE. V was pared by 4 bases and J by 15 bases, with 13 bases of the junction left unmatched. The CDR3 totals 14 residues. The chain recombines TRBV9 with TRBJ2-4; the match to TRBD2 covers 10 bases. Sequenced material: CD4+ T cells from peripheral blood mononuclear cells, taken after pregnancy. This receptor was obtained from a female donor in good health, enrolled as a control in a pregnancy study. DNA of the CDR3: TGTGCCAGCAGCTCTCGGCACGAAGGGACTAGCGTGTACTTC. This encodes CASSSRHEGTSVYF.